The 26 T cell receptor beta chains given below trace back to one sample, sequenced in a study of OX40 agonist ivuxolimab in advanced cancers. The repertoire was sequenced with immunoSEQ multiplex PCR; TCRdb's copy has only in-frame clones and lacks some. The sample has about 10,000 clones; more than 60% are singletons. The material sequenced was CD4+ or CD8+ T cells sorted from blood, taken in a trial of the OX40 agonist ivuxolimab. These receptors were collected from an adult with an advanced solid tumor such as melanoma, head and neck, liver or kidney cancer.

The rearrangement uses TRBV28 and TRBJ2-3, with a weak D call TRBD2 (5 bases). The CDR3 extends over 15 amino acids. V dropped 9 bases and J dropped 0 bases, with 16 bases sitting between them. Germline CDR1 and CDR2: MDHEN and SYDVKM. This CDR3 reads CASQDWIKSTDTQYF. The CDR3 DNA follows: TGTGCCAGTCAGGACTGGATAAAGAGCACAGATACGCAGTATTTT.

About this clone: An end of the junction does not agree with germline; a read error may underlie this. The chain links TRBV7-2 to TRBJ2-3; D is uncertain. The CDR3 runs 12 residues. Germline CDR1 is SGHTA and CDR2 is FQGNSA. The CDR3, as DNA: TGTGCCAGCGACCCCTTTGGGCAGGCTAAGGATTTT. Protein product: CASDPFGQAKDF.

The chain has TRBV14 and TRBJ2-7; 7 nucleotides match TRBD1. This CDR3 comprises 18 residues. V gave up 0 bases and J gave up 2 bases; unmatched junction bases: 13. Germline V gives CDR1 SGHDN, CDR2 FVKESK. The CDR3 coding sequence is TGTGCCAGCAGCCAAGATTATTTCAGACAGGGAGTTACCTACGAGCAGTACTTC. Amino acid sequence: CASSQDYFRQGVTYEQYF.

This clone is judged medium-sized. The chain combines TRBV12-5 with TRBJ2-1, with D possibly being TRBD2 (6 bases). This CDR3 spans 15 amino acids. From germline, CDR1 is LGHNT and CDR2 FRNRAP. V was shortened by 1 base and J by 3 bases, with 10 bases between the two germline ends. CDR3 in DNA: TGTGCTAGTGGTTTGGAAGGAGGGTACTACAATGAGCAGTTCTTC. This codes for CASGLEGGYYNEQFF. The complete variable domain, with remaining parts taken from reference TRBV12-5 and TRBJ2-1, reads DARVTQTPRHKVTEMGQEVTMRCQPILGHNTVFWYRQTMMQGLELLAYFRNRAPLDDSGMPKDRFSAEMPDATLATLKIQPSEPRDSAVYFCASGLEGGYYNEQFFGPGTRLTVL.

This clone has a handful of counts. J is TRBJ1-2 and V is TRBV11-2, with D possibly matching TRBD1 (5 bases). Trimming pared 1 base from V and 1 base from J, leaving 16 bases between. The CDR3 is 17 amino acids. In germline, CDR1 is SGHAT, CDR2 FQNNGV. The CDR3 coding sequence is TGTGCCAGCAGCTTAGGGCGTGGGGGGGAAGATAACTATGGCTACACCTTC. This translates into CASSLGRGGEDNYGYTF. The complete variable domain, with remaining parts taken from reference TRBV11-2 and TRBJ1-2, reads EAGVAQSPRYKIIEKRQSVAFWCNPISGHATLYWYQQILGQGPKLLIQFQNNGVVDDSQLPKDRFSAERLKGVDSTLKIQPAKLEDSAVYLCASSLGRGGEDNYGYTFGSGTRLTVV.

CDR3 region: CASSVGWPSEQYF. CDR3 DNA sequence: TGTGCCAGCAGCGTAGGGTGGCCGTCCGAGCAGTACTTC. The J gene is TRBJ2-7, the V gene TRBV5-6; D is uncertain. Germline values: CDR1 SGHDT, CDR2 YYEEEE. The CDR3 consists of 13 residues. V was trimmed by 4 bases and J by 6 bases, leaving 14 bases between them.

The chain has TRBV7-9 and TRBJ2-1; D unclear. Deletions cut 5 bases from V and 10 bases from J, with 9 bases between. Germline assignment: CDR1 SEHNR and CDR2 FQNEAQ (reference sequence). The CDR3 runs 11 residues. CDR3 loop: CASSPLGEQFF. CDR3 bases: TGTGCCAGCAGCCCCCTGGGCGAGCAGTTCTTC.

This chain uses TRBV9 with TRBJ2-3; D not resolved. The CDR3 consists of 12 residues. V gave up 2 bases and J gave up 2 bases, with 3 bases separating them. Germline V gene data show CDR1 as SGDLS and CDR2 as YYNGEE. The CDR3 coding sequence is TGTGCCAGCAGCGTCCCCACAGATACGCAGTATTTT. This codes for CASSVPTDTQYF.

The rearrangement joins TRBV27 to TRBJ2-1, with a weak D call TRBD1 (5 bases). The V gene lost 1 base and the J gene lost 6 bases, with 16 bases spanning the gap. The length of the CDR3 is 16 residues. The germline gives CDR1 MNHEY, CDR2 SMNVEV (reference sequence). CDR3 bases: TGTGCCAGCAGTTTATACCCGGGCAGGGAATCCAATGAGCAGTTCTTC. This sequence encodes CASSLYPGRESNEQFF.

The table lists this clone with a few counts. CDR3 sequence: CASSEDGGDEAFF. As DNA, the CDR3 is TGTGCCAGCAGCGAAGATGGAGGGGATGAAGCTTTCTTT. V gene TRBV7-9 combines with J gene TRBJ1-1, with TRBD1 as a possible D gene (5 bases). This CDR3 has 13 residues. Germline V gene sequence: CDR1 SEHNR, CDR2 FQNEAQ (reference sequence). V lost 5 bases and J lost 7, with 14 bases in between. The entire variable domain, with the rest obtained from reference TRBV7-9 and TRBJ1-1, is as follows: DTGVSQNPRHKITKRGQNVTFRCDPISEHNRLYWYRQTLGQGPEFLTYFQNEAQLEKSRLLSDRFSAERPKGSFSTLEIQRTEQGDSAMYLCASSEDGGDEAFFGQGTRLTVV.

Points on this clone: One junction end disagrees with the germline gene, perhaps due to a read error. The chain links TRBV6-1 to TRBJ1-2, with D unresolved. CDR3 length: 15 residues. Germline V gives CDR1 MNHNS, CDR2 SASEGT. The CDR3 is CASSEGQTTYYGYTF. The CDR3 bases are TGTGCCAGCAGCGAAGGGCAGACTACCTATTATGGCTACACCTTC.

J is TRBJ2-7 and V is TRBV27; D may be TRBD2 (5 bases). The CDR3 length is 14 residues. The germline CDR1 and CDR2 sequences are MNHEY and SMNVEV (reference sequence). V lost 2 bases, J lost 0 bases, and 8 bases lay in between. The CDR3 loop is CASSLTSASYEQYF. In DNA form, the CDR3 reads TGTGCCAGCAGTTTAACTAGTGCCTCCTACGAGCAGTACTTC.

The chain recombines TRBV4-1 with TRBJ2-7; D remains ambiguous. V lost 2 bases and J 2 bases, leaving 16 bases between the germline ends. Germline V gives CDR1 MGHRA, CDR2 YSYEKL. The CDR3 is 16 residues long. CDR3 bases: TGCGCCAGCAGCCAACGATCCCACCAGGATACCTACGAGCAGTACTTC. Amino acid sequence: CASSQRSHQDTYEQYF.

The CDR3 reads CASSDTGVGRTEAFF. The CDR3 DNA follows: TGTGCCAGCAGCGACACAGGGGTAGGAAGGACTGAAGCTTTCTTT. The chain uses TRBV7-9 and TRBJ1-1; 7 bases are a match to TRBD1. The germline V gene has CDR1 SEHNR and CDR2 FQNEAQ (reference sequence). The V segment lost 5 bases and the J segment 5 bases; nucleotides outside the gene matches: 11. The CDR3 consists of 15 residues.

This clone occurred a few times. The DNA of the CDR3 is TGCGCCAGCAGCTTTCGAGAGGGCCCTTCCTCCTACGAGCAGTACTTC. It specifies CASSFREGPSSYEQYF. The V call is TRBV5-1, the J call TRBJ2-7, with D possibly being TRBD2 (5 bases). V lost 2 bases, J lost 0 bases, and 15 bases lay in between. The CDR3 loop spans 16 amino acids. The germline gives CDR1 SGHRS, CDR2 YFSETQ. The full variable domain, in which reference TRBV5-1 and TRBJ2-7 provide the parts outside the CDR3, is KAGVTQTPRYLIKTRGQQVTLSCSPISGHRSVSWYQQTPGQGLQFLFEYFSETQRNKGNFPGRFSGRQFSNSRSEMNVSTLELGDSALYLCASSFREGPSSYEQYFGPGTRLTVT.

In DNA form, the CDR3 reads TGTGCCAGCAGCACGGGACAGGGCTATTACGAGCAGTACTTC. Its translation: CASSTGQGYYEQYF. V usage is TRBV21-1 and J usage is TRBJ2-7; TRBD1 is taken as the D call from the table, unchecked against the DNA. TRBV21-1 is termed a pseudogene. This CDR3 has 14 amino acids.

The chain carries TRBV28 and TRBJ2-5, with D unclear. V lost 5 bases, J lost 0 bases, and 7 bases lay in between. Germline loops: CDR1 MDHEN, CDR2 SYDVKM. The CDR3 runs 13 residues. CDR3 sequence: CASSPVYQETQYF. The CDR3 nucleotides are TGTGCCAGCAGTCCAGTGTACCAAGAGACCCAGTACTTC.

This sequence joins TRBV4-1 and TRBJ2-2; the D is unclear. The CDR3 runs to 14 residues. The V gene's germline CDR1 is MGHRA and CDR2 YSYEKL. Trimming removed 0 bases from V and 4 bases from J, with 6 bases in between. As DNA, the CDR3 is TGCGCCAGCAGCCAAGATGAGTTCACCGGGGAGCTGTTTTTT. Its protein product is CASSQDEFTGELFF.

DNA of the CDR3: TGTGCCAGCAGTTTATGGAGTCAGCCCCAGCATTTT. It is translated as CASSLWSQPQHF. The chain uses TRBV28 and TRBJ1-5; D not certain. This CDR3 is built from 12 residues. The V gene lost 0 bases and the J gene lost 6 bases, with 3 bases spanning the gap. The germline gives CDR1 MDHEN, CDR2 SYDVKM. The full variable domain, in which reference TRBV28 and TRBJ1-5 provide the parts outside the CDR3, is DVKVTQSSRYLVKRTGEKVFLECVQDMDHENMFWYRQDPGLGLRLIYFSYDVKMKEKGDIPEGYSVSREKKERFSLILESASTNQTSMYLCASSLWSQPQHFGDGTRLSIL.

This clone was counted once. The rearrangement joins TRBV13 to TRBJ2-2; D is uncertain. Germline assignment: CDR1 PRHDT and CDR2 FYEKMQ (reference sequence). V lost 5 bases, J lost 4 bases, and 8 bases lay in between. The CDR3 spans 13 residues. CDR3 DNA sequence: TGTGCCAGCAGCACGCAGCTCACCGGGGAGCTGTTTTTT. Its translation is CASSTQLTGELFF.

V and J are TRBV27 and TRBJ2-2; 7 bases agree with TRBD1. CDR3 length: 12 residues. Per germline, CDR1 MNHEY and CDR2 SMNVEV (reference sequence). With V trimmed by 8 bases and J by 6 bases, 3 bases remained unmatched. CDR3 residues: CASFQGAGELFF. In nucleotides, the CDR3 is TGTGCCAGCTTCCAGGGGGCCGGGGAGCTGTTTTTT.

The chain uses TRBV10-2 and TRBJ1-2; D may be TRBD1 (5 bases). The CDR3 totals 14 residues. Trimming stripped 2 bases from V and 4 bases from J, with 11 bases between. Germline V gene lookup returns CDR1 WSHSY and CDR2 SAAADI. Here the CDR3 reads CASSEIGTSYGYTF. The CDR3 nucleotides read TGCGCCAGCAGTGAGATAGGGACTAGCTATGGCTACACCTTC.

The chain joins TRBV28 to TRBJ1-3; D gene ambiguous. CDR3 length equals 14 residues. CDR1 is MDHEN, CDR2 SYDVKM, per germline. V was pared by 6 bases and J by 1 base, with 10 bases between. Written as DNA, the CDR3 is TGTGCCAGCAGCGAAATCGGGTCTGGAAACACCATATATTTT. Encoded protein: CASSEIGSGNTIYF. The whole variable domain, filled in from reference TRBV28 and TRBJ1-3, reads DVKVTQSSRYLVKRTGEKVFLECVQDMDHENMFWYRQDPGLGLRLIYFSYDVKMKEKGDIPEGYSVSREKKERFSLILESASTNQTSMYLCASSEIGSGNTIYFGEGSWLTVV.

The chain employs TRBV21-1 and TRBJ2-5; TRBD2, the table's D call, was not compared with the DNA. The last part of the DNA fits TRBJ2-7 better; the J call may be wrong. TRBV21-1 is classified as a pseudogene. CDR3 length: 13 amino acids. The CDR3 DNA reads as TGTGCCAGCAGCAAAGCTAGCCCCTACGAGCAGTACTTC. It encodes CASSKASPYEQYF.

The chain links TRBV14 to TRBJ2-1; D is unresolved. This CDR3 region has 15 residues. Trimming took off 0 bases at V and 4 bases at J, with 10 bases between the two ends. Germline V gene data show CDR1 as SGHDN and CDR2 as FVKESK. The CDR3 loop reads CASSQDSGSYNEQFF. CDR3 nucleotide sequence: TGTGCCAGCAGCCAAGATTCTGGCTCTTACAATGAGCAGTTCTTC.

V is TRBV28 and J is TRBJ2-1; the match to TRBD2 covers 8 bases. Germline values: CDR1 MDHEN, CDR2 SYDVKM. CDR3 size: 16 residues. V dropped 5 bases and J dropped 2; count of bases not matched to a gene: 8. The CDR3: CASSVAAGEPYNEQFF. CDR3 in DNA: TGTGCCAGCAGTGTCGCAGCGGGAGAGCCCTACAATGAGCAGTTCTTC. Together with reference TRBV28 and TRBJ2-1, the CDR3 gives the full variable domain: DVKVTQSSRYLVKRTGEKVFLECVQDMDHENMFWYRQDPGLGLRLIYFSYDVKMKEKGDIPEGYSVSREKKERFSLILESASTNQTSMYLCASSVAAGEPYNEQFFGPGTRLTVL.